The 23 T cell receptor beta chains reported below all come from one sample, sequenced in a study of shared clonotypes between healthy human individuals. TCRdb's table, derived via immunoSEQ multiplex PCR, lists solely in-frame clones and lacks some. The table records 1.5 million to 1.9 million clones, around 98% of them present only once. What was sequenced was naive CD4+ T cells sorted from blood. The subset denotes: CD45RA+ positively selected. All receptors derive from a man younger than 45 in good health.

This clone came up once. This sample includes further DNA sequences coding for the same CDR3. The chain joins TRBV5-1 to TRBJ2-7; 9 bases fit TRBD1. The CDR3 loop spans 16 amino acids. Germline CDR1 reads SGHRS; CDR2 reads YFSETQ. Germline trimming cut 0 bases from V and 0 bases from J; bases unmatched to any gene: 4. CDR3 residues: CASSLAGQGSSYEQYF. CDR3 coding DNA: TGCGCCAGCAGCTTGGCTGGACAGGGGAGCTCCTACGAGCAGTACTTC.

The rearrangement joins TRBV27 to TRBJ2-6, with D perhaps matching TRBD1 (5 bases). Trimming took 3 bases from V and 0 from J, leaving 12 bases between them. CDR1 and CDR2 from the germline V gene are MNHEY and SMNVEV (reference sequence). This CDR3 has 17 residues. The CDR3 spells CASSFDRETSGANVLTF. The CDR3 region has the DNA TGTGCCAGCAGTTTCGACAGAGAAACCTCTGGGGCCAACGTCCTGACTTTC.

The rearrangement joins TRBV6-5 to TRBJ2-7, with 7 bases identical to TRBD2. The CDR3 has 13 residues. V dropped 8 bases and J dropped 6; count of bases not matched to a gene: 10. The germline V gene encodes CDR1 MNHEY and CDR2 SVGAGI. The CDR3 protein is CASQGWGGGEQYF. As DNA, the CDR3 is TGTGCCAGCCAGGGCTGGGGGGGAGGCGAGCAGTACTTC.

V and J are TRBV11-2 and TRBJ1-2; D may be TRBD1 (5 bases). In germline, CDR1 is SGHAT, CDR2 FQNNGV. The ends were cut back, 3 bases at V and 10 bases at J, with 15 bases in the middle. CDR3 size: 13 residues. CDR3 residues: CASSFAPRQTYTF. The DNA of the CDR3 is TGTGCCAGCAGCTTTGCCCCCCGACAGACCTACACCTTC.

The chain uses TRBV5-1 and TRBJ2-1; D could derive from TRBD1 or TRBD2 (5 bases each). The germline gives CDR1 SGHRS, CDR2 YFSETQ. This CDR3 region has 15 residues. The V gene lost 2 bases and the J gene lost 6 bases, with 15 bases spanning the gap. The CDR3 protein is CASSLPGRSTNEQFF. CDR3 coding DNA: TGCGCCAGCAGCTTACCGGGACGGTCAACCAATGAGCAGTTCTTC.

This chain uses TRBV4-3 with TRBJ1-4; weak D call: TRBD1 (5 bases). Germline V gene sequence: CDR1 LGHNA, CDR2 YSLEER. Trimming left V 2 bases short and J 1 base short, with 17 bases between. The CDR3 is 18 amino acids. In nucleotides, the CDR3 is TGCGCCAGCAGCCAATCTGGTTCCGGTAGGGGAACTAATGAAAAACTGTTTTTT. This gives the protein CASSQSGSGRGTNEKLFF.

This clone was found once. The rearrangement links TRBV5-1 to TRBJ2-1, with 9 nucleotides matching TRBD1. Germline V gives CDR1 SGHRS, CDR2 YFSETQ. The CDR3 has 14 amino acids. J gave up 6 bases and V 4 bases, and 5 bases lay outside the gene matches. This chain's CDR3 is CASSPGTGRNEQFF. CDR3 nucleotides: TGCGCCAGCAGCCCTGGGACAGGGCGCAATGAGCAGTTCTTC.

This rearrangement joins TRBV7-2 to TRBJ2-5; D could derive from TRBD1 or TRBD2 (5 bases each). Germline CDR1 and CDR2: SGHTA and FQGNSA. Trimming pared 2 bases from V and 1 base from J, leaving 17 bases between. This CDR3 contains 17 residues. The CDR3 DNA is TGTGCCAGCAGCTTATTAGTTGGGGGAGACTTCCAAGAGACCCAGTACTTC. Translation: CASSLLVGGDFQETQYF.

DNA of the CDR3: TGTGCCATCAGTGATGTAGGCAGGGTTTCTGAAGCTTTCTTT. It is translated as CAISDVGRVSEAFF. The V and J genes are TRBV10-3 and TRBJ1-1; D perhaps matches TRBD1 (5 bases). Trimming left V 3 bases short and J 6 bases short, with 14 bases between. Germline loops: CDR1 ENHRY, CDR2 SYGVKD. The CDR3 has 14 amino acids.

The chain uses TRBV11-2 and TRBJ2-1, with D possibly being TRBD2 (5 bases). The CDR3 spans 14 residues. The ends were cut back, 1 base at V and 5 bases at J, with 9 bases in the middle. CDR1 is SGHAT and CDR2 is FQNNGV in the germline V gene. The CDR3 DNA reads TGTGCCAGCAGCTTAGCTAGCCGGAACAATGAGCAGTTCTTC. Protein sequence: CASSLASRNNEQFF.

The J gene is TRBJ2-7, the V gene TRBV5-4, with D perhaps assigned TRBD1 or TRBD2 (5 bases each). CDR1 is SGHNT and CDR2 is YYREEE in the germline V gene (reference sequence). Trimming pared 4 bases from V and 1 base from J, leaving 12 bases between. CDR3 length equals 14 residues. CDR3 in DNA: TGTGCCAGCAGCGACCGGGACCGATCCTACGAGCAGTACTTC. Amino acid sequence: CASSDRDRSYEQYF.

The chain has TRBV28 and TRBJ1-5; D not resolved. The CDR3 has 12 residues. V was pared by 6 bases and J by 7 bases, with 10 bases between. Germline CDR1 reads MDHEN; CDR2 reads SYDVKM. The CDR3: CASRFQRQPQHF. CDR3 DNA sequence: TGTGCCAGCAGATTCCAGAGACAGCCCCAGCATTTT.

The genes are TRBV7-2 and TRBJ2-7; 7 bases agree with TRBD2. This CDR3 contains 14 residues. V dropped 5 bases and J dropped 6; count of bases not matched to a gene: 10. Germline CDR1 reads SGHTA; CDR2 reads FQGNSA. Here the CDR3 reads CASSPKGLLPEQYF. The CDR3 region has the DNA TGTGCCAGCAGCCCCAAGGGACTACTTCCCGAGCAGTACTTC.

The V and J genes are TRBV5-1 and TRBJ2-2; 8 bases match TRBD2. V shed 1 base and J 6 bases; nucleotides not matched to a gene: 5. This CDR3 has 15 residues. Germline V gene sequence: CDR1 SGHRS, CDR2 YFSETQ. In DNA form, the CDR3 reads TGCGCCAGCAGCTTGCGGATCGGGAGGGCCGGGGAGCTGTTTTTT. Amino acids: CASSLRIGRAGELFF.

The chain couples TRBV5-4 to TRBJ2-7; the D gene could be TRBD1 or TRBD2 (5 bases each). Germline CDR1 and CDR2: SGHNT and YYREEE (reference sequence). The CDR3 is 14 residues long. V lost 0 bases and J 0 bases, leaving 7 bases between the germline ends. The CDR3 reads CASSLGGRSYEQYF. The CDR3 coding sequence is TGTGCCAGCAGCTTGGGGGGACGCTCCTACGAGCAGTACTTC.

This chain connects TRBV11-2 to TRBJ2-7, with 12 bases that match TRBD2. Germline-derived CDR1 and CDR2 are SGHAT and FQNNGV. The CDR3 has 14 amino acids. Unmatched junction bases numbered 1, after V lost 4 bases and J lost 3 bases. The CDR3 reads CASSSTSGGYEQYF. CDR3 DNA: TGTGCCAGCAGCTCGACTAGCGGGGGCTACGAGCAGTACTTC.

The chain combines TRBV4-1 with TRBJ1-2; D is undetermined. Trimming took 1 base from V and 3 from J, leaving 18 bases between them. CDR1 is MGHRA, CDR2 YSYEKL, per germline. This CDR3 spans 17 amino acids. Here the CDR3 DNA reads TGCGCCAGCAGCCAAGTGGTGTCGAGGGAGCGTGACTATGGCTACACCTTC. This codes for CASSQVVSRERDYGYTF.

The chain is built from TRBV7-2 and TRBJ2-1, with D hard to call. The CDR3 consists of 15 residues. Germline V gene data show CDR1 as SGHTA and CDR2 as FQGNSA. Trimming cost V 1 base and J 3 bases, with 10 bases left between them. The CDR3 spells CASSLDLGDYNEQFF. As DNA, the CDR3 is TGTGCCAGCAGCTTAGATCTTGGGGACTACAATGAGCAGTTCTTC.

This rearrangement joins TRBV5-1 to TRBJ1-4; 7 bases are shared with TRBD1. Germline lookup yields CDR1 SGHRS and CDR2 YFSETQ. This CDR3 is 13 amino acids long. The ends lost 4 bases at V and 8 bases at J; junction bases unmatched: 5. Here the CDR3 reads CASSPTGREKLFF. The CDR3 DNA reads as TGCGCCAGCAGCCCGACAGGGAGGGAAAAACTGTTTTTT.

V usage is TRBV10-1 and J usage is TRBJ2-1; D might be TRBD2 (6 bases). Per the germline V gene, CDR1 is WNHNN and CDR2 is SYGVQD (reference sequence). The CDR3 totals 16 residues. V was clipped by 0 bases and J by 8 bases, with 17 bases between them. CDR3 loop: CASSESVAGLSDEQFF. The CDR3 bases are TGCGCCAGCAGTGAGTCGGTTGCGGGATTAAGCGATGAGCAGTTCTTC.

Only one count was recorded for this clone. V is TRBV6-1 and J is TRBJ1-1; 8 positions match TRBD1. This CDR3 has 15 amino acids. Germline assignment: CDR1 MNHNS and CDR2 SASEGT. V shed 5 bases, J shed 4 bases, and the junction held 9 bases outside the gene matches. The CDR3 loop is CASSSQGAPGTEAFF. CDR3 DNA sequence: TGTGCCAGCAGTAGTCAGGGGGCGCCTGGCACTGAAGCTTTCTTT.

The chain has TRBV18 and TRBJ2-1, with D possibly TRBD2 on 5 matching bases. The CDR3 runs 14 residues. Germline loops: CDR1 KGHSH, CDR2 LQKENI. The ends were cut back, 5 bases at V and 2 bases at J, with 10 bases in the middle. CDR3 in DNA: TGTGCCAGCTCAGGACTCTCCCCCTACAATGAGCAGTTCTTC. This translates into CASSGLSPYNEQFF.

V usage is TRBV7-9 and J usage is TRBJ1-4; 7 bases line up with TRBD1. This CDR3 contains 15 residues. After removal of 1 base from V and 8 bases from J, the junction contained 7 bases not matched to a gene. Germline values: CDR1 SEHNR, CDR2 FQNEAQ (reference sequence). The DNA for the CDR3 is TGTGCCAGCAGCTTAGATGGGACAGTGAGGGAAAAACTGTTTTTT. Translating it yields CASSLDGTVREKLFF.